The sequence of this TCR beta chain was determined in a study of T cells after posttransplantation cyclophosphamide. Study-level results: TRB clonality was highly associated with recipient CMV seropositivity and reactivation. Later post-transplant blood repertoires were often dominated by donor CD8+ memory clones.

This CDR3 contains 13 residues. Germline trimming cut 4 bases from V and 6 bases from J; bases unmatched to any gene: 4. Germline V lookup: CDR1 MRHNA, CDR2 SNTAGT. As for this clone: Its antigen is not identified.

Methotrexate plus calcineurin inhibitor accompanied controls' myeloablative marrow transplants; sampling was 1 year later. Sequenced by immunoSEQ multiplex PCR; TCRdb stores in-frame clones only, minus some. The table lists about 22,000 clones, 80% to 90% of them singletons. The origin of this receptor is a female patient in her fifties or sixties who received an allogeneic stem cell transplant from an unrelated donor, was CMV-positive, and had chronic GVHD only. Some of these T cells may belong to the graft donor. The chain employs TRBV6-4 and TRBJ1-1; 8 bases agree with TRBD1. The input for sequencing was PBMCs, taken after an allogeneic stem cell transplant with a calcineurin inhibitor and methotrexate. Here the CDR3 reads CASSVDRGAEAFF. The CDR3 DNA sequence: TGTGCCAGCAGTGTCGACAGGGGAGCTGAAGCTTTCTTT.